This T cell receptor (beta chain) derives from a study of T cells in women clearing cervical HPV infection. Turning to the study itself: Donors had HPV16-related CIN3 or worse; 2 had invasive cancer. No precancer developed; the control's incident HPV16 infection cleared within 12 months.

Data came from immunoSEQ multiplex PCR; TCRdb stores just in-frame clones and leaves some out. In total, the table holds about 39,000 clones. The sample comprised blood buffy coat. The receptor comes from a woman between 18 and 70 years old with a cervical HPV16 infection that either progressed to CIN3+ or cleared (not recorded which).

The covered CDR3 bases are TGTGCCAGCAGCGTACCGGGACAGGGAGGCGCCGGGGAG. Residues: CASSVPGQGGAGE. The full CDR3 is CASSVPGQGGAGELFF. V gene TRBV7-3 combines with J gene TRBJ2-2, with 9 nucleotides matching TRBD1. The read halts 3 residues ahead of the CDR3 end, with the missing end drawn from the germline J gene. Looked up from germline, CDR1 is SGHTA and CDR2 is FQGTGA. The trim removed 5 bases at V and 6 bases at J, leaving 10 bases unmatched. The CDR3 has 16 residues. Full variable domain (rest looked up from reference TRBV7-3 and TRBJ2-2): GAGVSQTPSNKVTEKGKYVELRCDPISGHTALYWYRQSLGQGPEFLIYFQGTGAADDSGLPNDRFFAVRPEGSVSTLKIQRTERGDSAVYLCASSVPGQGGAGELFFGEGSRLTVL.